The clone carrying this T cell receptor (beta chain) was seen just once. Clones were read by immunoSEQ multiplex PCR, and TCRdb kept only the in-frame ones, dropping some. The profile shows some 71,000 clones, approximately 97% of them singletons. The sample is drawn from a study of technical replicates of blood from several donors. Between the trimmed V and J ends, which lost 1 base and 6 bases, there was a span of 12 bases. Germline V gene sequence: CDR1 MNHNS, CDR2 SASEGT. The CDR3 sequence is 14 residues long. The sequencing sample was made of T cells isolated from PBMCs. The chain links TRBV6-1 to TRBJ1-1, with TRBD1 as a possible D gene (5 bases). The TCR sequence derives from a human donor in good health. The CDR3 reads CASSEGKGRSEAFF. The CDR3 region has the DNA TGTGCCAGCAGTGAAGGAAAGGGGAGGTCTGAAGCTTTCTTT.